Following are 23 T cell receptor beta chains from one sample sequenced in a study of read filtering for tumor transcriptome and immune sequencing. The library was built from approximately 400 ng RNA with molecular barcoded adaptors for alpha/delta and beta/gamma chains. In TCRdb, the reads were re-called with MiXCR into one record per CDR3 protein. The sample has 85,000 to 100,000 distinct CDR3 sequences, around a fifth seen once. Sequencing was done on a sample of a population of CD138-negative cells sorted from bone marrow. All receptors derive from a donor aged 40 or older with multiple myeloma.

Turning to this clonotype: A read error is the likely source, as a far larger clone sits one nucleotide away. The V call is TRBV6-6, the J call TRBJ2-1; D remains ambiguous. Germline loops: CDR1 MNHNY, CDR2 SVGAGI (reference sequence). The CDR3 contains 13 residues. The CDR3 region is CASSYSSRLEQSF. The CDR3, as DNA: TGTGCCAGCAGTTACTCCTCCCGCCTCGAGCAGTCCTTC.

Many counts were recorded for this clonotype. This sequence joins TRBV6-6 and TRBJ2-1; D is unresolved. V was shortened by 5 bases and J by 9 bases, with 11 bases between the two germline ends. The CDR3 totals 12 residues. Per the germline V gene, CDR1 is MNHNY and CDR2 is SVGAGI (reference sequence). The DNA of the CDR3 is TGTGCCAGCAGTAGATACAAGCGTGAGCAGTTCTTC. Translating gives CASSRYKREQFF.

This clonotype was counted at least ten times. This rearrangement joins TRBV2 to TRBJ2-5, with 11 bases identical to TRBD1. V lost 7 bases and J lost 4; bases outside the gene matches: 11. This CDR3 is 16 amino acids long. Germline CDR1 SNHLY, CDR2 FYNNEI. Written as DNA, the CDR3 is TGTGCCAGCACTTTCGGACAGGGGGCCGGCGGAGAGACCCAGTACTTC. Translation gives CASTFGQGAGGETQYF.

Ten or more counts support this clonotype. In DNA form, the CDR3 reads TGTGCCAGCAGGGGGGATTGGCTGAATGAGCAGTTCTTC. Translating gives CASRGDWLNEQFF. The chain links TRBV2 to TRBJ2-1, with D perhaps TRBD1 or TRBD2 (5 bases each). The ends were cut back, 6 bases at V and 7 bases at J, with 13 bases in the middle. In germline, CDR1 is SNHLY, CDR2 FYNNEI. This CDR3 comprises 13 residues.

The sample holds many counts of this clonotype. The chain couples TRBV29-1 to TRBJ1-1; 9 bases match TRBD1. CDR3 length: 15 residues. The germline CDR1 and CDR2 sequences are SQVTM and ANQGSEA. The ends lost 4 bases at V and 5 bases at J; junction bases unmatched: 11. CDR3 loop: CSVVPGQGVRTEAFF. In nucleotides, the CDR3 is TGCAGCGTTGTCCCGGGACAGGGAGTAAGGACTGAAGCTTTCTTT.

Note on this clonotype: A far larger clone is one base from this, pointing to a likely read error. The chain couples TRBV10-3 to TRBJ2-7; D uncertain. Germline assignment: CDR1 ENHRY and CDR2 SYGVKD. Trimming left V 4 bases short and J 2 bases short, with 9 bases between. The CDR3 is 13 amino acids. In DNA form, the CDR3 reads TGTGCCATCAGTGTCTACAAAACCTACGAGCAGTACTTC. Translation gives CAISVYKTYEQYF.

This chain connects TRBV12-3 or TRBV12-4 to TRBJ1-4; TRBD1 matches at 9 bases. The CDR3 is made up of 14 amino acids. The trim removed 7 bases at V and 8 bases at J, leaving 8 bases unmatched. CDR3 region: CASISGTGNEKLFF. CDR3 coding DNA: TGTGCCAGCATCTCCGGGACAGGGAACGAAAAACTGTTTTTT.

For this clonotype: A much larger clone lies a single base off, so this may be a read error. Given the absence of the conserved phenylalanine or tryptophan at the CDR3 end, a read error is likely. The chain has TRBV28 and TRBJ1-2, with a possible D match to TRBD1 (5 bases). The CDR3 runs 12 residues. Germline V gene data show CDR1 as MDHEN and CDR2 as SYDVKM. Trimming cost V 8 bases and J 1 base, with 8 bases left between them. CDR3 region: CASRQLNYGYTL. CDR3 coding DNA: TGTGCCAGCCGACAGCTTAACTATGGCTACACCCTC.

This clonotype has a handful of counts. A much more abundant neighbour one base away suggests this may be a read error. The chain is built from TRBV2 and TRBJ2-7; D unresolved. CDR1 and CDR2 (germline): SNHLY, FYNNEI. The CDR3 totals 10 residues. V dropped 9 bases and J dropped 6 bases, with 9 bases sitting between them. This chain's CDR3 is CASRVAEQYF. The CDR3 nucleotides read TGTGCCAGTAGAGTGGCCGAGCAGTACTTC.

This clonotype was observed many times. The chain carries TRBV2 and TRBJ2-5; D remains unclear. This CDR3 spans 12 amino acids. Germline-derived CDR1 and CDR2 are SNHLY and FYNNEI. V dropped 8 bases and J dropped 4 bases, with 11 bases sitting between them. The CDR3 nucleotides are TGTGCCAGCGGAGTAGTCGGAGAGACCCAGTACTTC. This encodes CASGVVGETQYF.

This clonotype appeared many times. V is TRBV5-1 and J is TRBJ2-5, with D possibly matching TRBD2 (6 bases). The CDR3 contains 14 residues. CDR1 is SGHRS, CDR2 YFSETQ, per germline. V gave up 5 bases and J gave up 2 bases, with 13 bases separating them. The CDR3 here is CASRLNSGQETQYF. The DNA for the CDR3 is TGCGCCAGCAGGCTTAACAGCGGGCAAGAGACCCAGTACTTC.

This clonotype was found many times. V and J are TRBV7-3 and TRBJ2-1; 11 bases map to TRBD2. V dropped 3 bases and J dropped 7; count of bases not matched to a gene: 5. The CDR3 covers 15 residues. Germline V gene sequence: CDR1 SGHTA, CDR2 FQGTGA. Written as DNA, the CDR3 is TGTGCCAGCAGCTTTAGCGGGGGGGCCGGTAATGAGCAGTTCTTC. Its protein product is CASSFSGGAGNEQFF.

In its sample, this clonotype was seen many times. The CDR3, as DNA: TGCAGCGTTCTCGTCGCGGAGCGGGACACTGAAGCTTTCTTT. It specifies CSVLVAERDTEAFF. This chain connects TRBV29-1 to TRBJ1-1; no firm D call. The CDR3 contains 14 residues. V shed 5 bases and J shed 3 bases, with 16 bases lying between them. CDR1 is SQVTM and CDR2 is ANQGSEA in the germline V gene.

V gene TRBV6-5 combines with J gene TRBJ2-7; D gene unclear. The CDR3 spans 14 residues. Germline V CDR1 and CDR2: MNHEY, SVGAGI. V was clipped by 0 bases and J by 2 bases, with 8 bases between them. The chain's CDR3 is CASSYSRQAYEQYF. The CDR3 coding sequence is TGTGCCAGCAGTTACTCGAGGCAGGCCTACGAGCAGTACTTC.

A note on this clonotype: Given a much more abundant clone one base away, this may be a read error. The chain is built from TRBV5-1 and TRBJ2-1, with D maybe TRBD2 (5 bases). Germline assignment: CDR1 SGHRS and CDR2 YFSETQ. V shed 4 bases and J shed 6 bases, with 17 bases lying between them. The CDR3 is made up of 15 amino acids. CDR3 in amino acids: CASSPDGSGVNEQFF. Here the CDR3 DNA reads TGCGCCAGCAGCCCGGACGGGTCCGGGGTCAATGAGCAGTTCTTC. The whole variable domain, filled in from reference TRBV5-1 and TRBJ2-1, reads KAGVTQTPRYLIKTRGQQVTLSCSPISGHRSVSWYQQTPGQGLQFLFEYFSETQRNKGNFPGRFSGRQFSNSRSEMNVSTLELGDSALYLCASSPDGSGVNEQFFGPGTRLTVL.

A single count supports this clonotype. This chain joins TRBV2 and TRBJ2-2; no reliable D call. Germline V gene sequence: CDR1 SNHLY, CDR2 FYNNEI. This CDR3 is built from 13 residues. V was pared by 1 base and J by 10 bases, with 10 bases between. CDR3 loop: CASSEGPRPELFF. CDR3 nucleotides: TGTGCCAGCAGTGAAGGACCGCGTCCGGAGCTGTTTTTT.

Comment on this clonotype: This may be a read error: a much more frequent sequence differs by one nucleotide. The conserved final phenylalanine or tryptophan is absent from the CDR3, which likely points to a read error. The rearrangement joins TRBV24-1 to TRBJ1-5, with D tentatively TRBD1 (6 bases). V lost 3 bases, J lost 4 bases, and 9 bases lay in between. The CDR3 spans 14 residues. The germline V gene encodes CDR1 KGHDR and CDR2 SFDVKD. CDR3 DNA sequence: TGTGCCACCAGTGATCCCCAGGGGAATCAGCCCCAGCATTCT. It specifies CATSDPQGNQPQHS.

This clonotype was counted many times. This chain joins TRBV4-1 and TRBJ2-2, with D perhaps TRBD2 (6 bases). With 5 bases removed from V and 3 bases from J, the gap between germline ends came to 7 bases. CDR1 is MGHRA and CDR2 is YSYEKL in the germline V gene. The CDR3 contains 13 residues. CDR3 nucleotide sequence: TGCGCCAGCAGCTGGAGGGACACCGGGGAGCTGTTTTTT. This encodes CASSWRDTGELFF.

This chain links TRBV28 with TRBJ2-1, with TRBD1 identical over 7 bases. This CDR3 comprises 16 residues. The germline V gene has CDR1 MDHEN and CDR2 SYDVKM. The CDR3 is CVTTGAALSSYNEQFF. The DNA for the CDR3 is TGTGTTACAACAGGGGCCGCATTGAGCTCCTACAATGAGCAGTTCTTC.

This clonotype has at least ten counts. This chain links TRBV9 with TRBJ2-3; TRBD2 matches at 9 bases. The CDR3 has 15 amino acids. The V and J ends lost 2 bases and 3 bases, in that order; junction bases with no gene match: 4. Germline values: CDR1 SGDLS, CDR2 YYNGEE. The CDR3 here is CASSVSGGSTDTQYF. Here the CDR3 DNA reads TGTGCCAGCAGCGTGAGCGGGGGGTCTACAGATACGCAGTATTTT.

This clonotype came up a few times. No conserved phenylalanine or tryptophan ends this CDR3, so it is likely a read error. The chain employs TRBV12-3 or TRBV12-4 and TRBJ1-1; D might be TRBD1 (5 bases). The CDR3 runs 15 residues. Trimming pared 4 bases from V and 0 bases from J, leaving 12 bases between. The CDR3 DNA reads TGTGCCAGCAGTTGGGTCTTGACAGTGAACACTGAAGCTTTCTAT. Its protein product is CASSWVLTVNTEAFY.

This clonotype was observed many times. The chain recombines TRBV5-1 with TRBJ2-2; TRBD2 might be the D (6 bases). Per germline, CDR1 SGHRS and CDR2 YFSETQ. V was pared by 0 bases and J by 7 bases, with 16 bases between. This CDR3 region has 16 residues. The CDR3 loop is CASSLVAQGGNGELFF. The CDR3 nucleotides are TGCGCCAGCAGCTTGGTGGCCCAGGGAGGCAACGGGGAGCTGTTTTTT. Full variable domain (missing parts from reference TRBV5-1 and TRBJ2-2): KAGVTQTPRYLIKTRGQQVTLSCSPISGHRSVSWYQQTPGQGLQFLFEYFSETQRNKGNFPGRFSGRQFSNSRSEMNVSTLELGDSALYLCASSLVAQGGNGELFFGEGSRLTVL.

The chain has TRBV29-1 and TRBJ2-7; 10 nucleotides match TRBD1. The CDR3 has 11 residues. The V gene's germline CDR1 is SQVTM and CDR2 ANQGSEA. The V segment lost 7 bases and the J segment 5 bases; nucleotides outside the gene matches: 2. DNA for the CDR3: TGCAGCGGGGGGACAGGGGACGAGCAGTACTTC. Translating gives CSGGTGDEQYF.